This T cell receptor beta chain was identified in a study of T cells in Graves' hyperthyroidism and ophthalmopathy. Findings of the study overall: Researchers found most expanded thyroid clonotypes above 0.001 in blood as well.

The TCR beta CDR3 regions underwent amplification using RNA transcripts as the source. Using the HTBI primer set, a first-round RT-PCR was run on the TCR CDR3. In TCRdb, the multiplex PCR reads were re-called with MiXCR into one record per CDR3 protein. The repertoire holds 550,000 to 600,000 distinct CDR3 sequences, with 14% as singletons. CDR1 SQVTM and CDR2 ANQGSEA come from the germline V gene. The CDR3 totals 13 residues. V lost 0 bases to trimming and J lost 2 bases, with 7 bases between them. This clonotype has only a few counts. The antigen is undetermined. Uncontrolled infection, other autoimmune disease, pregnancy or lactation barred patients from enrollment. Used for diagnoses were clinical symptoms, serum thyroxine and TRAb, thyroid ultrasound and orbital computed tomography.

The chain uses TRBV29-1 and TRBJ1-2; D is possibly TRBD1 (5 bases). The sample was blood. The clonotype comes from a woman aged 18-30 years with Graves' ophthalmopathy. The CDR3 DNA follows: TGCAGCGTTGAAGACAGGGAGAACTATGGCTACACCTTC. This encodes CSVEDRENYGYTF.